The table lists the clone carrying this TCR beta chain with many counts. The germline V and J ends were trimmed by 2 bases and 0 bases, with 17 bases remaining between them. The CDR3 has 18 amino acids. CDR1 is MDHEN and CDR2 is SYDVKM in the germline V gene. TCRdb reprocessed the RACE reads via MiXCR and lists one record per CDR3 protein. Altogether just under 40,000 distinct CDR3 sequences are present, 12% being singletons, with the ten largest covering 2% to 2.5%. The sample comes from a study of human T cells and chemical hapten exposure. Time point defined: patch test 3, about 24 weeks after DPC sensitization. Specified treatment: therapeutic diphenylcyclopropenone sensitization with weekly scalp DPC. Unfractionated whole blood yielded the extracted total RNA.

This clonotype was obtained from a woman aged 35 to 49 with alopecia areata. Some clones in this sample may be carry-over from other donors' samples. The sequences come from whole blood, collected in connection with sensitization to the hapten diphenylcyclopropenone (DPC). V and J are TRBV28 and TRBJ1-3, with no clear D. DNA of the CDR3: TGTGCCAGCAGTTTAGGAGGGAGAGGACGGTCCTCTGGAAACACCATATATTTT. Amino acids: CASSLGGRGRSSGNTIYF.